Described below is a single T cell receptor (beta chain) sequence and its context. The antigen remains undetermined. An end of the junction differs from the germline gene, which may be a read error. This sample is drawn from a study of T cell repertoires in cytomegalovirus infection. Study-wide context: Matching HLA type, along with CMV infection, was indicated by public TCR beta signatures. Notes on the study in general: Cumulative frequency (of public TCR beta family members) identified carriers of CMV plus the relevant HLA. There were HLA-C-restricted CMV-specific TCR beta clonotypes dominating the ex vivo response.

TCRdb called the reads again in MiXCR, with one record for every CDR3 protein. Of hundreds of thousands of distinct CDR3 sequences listed, roughly 36% are singletons. The specimen sequenced was PBMCs. The source of this sequence is a human donor in good health (CMV status not recorded). Some clones in this sample may be carry-over from other donors' samples.

The CDR3 loop reads CASSLRQGALYVYTF. In DNA form, the CDR3 reads TGTGCCAGCAGCTTACGGCAGGGGGCTTTGTATGTCTACACCTTC. The rearrangement joins TRBV7-2 to TRBJ1-2, with 8 bases fitting TRBD1. CDR1 and CDR2 from the germline V gene are SGHTA and FQGNSA. This CDR3 has 15 residues.